Listed here are 5 T cell receptor beta chains from one sample, sequenced in a study of radiation and T cells in renal cell carcinoma. Clones were sequenced by immunoSEQ multiplex PCR, and TCRdb holds only the in-frame ones, with some missing. The sample lists tens of thousands of clones; approximately 80% were seen once. Regarding time point: baseline pretreatment blood. Noted treatment: 15 Gy SBRT to primary tumor, nephrectomy 4 weeks later. This sample comprised blood, obtained from a patient whose treatment included radiotherapy and nephrectomy. These receptors were collected from a woman in her 70s with renal cell carcinoma.

The rearrangement joins TRBV5-5 to TRBJ2-3; weak D call: TRBD2 (6 bases). Trimming stripped 4 bases from V and 3 bases from J, with 15 bases between. Germline V lookup: CDR1 SGHKS, CDR2 YYEKEE (reference sequence). The CDR3 extends over 15 amino acids. CDR3 nucleotides: TGTGCCAGCAGCCCCGGGAGCGGCTTAACAGATACGCAGTATTTT. This gives the protein CASSPGSGLTDTQYF.

V usage is TRBV9 and J usage is TRBJ2-2; unclear D gene. Germline V lookup: CDR1 SGDLS, CDR2 YYNGEE. The CDR3 is made up of 13 amino acids. V lost 3 bases and J lost 7, with 10 bases in between. CDR3 sequence reads: CASSAYTGGELFF. The CDR3, as DNA: TGTGCCAGCAGCGCGTACACTGGCGGGGAGCTGTTTTTT.

The chain is built from TRBV28 and TRBJ2-7; D may be TRBD2 (6 bases). CDR3 length: 12 residues. Germline assignment: CDR1 MDHEN and CDR2 SYDVKM. Trimming cost V 6 bases and J 6 bases, with 12 bases left between them. The CDR3 loop is CASRTGVSEQYF. In DNA form, the CDR3 reads TGTGCCAGCAGAACGGGAGTAAGCGAGCAGTACTTC.

The rearrangement links TRBV11-2 to TRBJ1-1, with D perhaps matching TRBD1 (5 bases). The CDR3 loop spans 12 amino acids. V was pared by 4 bases and J by 9 bases, with 12 bases between. Germline CDR1 and CDR2: SGHAT and FQNNGV. The CDR3 DNA reads TGTGCCAGCAGCTCCGACGGGGGGAAAGCTTTCTTT. Protein sequence: CASSSDGGKAFF.

The sample holds a few counts of this clone. The gene calls are TRBV11-2 and TRBJ2-7, with D unresolved. The length of the CDR3 is 14 residues. The germline gives CDR1 SGHAT, CDR2 FQNNGV. The V gene lost 5 bases and the J gene lost 2 bases, with 13 bases spanning the gap. This CDR3 is CASSQSRLAYEQYF. The CDR3 bases are TGTGCCAGCAGCCAATCTCGGTTAGCCTACGAGCAGTACTTC.